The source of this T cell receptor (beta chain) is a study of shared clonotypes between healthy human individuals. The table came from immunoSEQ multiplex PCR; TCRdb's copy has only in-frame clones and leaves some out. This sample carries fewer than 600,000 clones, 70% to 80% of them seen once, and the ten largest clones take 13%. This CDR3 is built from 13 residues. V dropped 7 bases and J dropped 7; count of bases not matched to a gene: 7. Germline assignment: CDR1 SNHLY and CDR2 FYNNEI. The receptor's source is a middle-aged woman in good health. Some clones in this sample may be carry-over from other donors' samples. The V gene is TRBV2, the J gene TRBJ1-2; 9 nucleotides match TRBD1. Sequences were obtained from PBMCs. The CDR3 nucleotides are TGTGCCAGCATATATGGGACAGGGCTTGGCTACACCTTC. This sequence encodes CASIYGTGLGYTF.